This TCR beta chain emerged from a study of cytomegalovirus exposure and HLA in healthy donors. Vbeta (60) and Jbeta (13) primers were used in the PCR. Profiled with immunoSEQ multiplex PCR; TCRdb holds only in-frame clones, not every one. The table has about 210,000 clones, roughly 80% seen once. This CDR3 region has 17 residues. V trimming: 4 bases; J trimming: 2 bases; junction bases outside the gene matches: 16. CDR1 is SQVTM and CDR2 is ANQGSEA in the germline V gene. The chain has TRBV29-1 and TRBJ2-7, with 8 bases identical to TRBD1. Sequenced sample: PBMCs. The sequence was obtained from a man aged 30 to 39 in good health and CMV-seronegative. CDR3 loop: CSVVLMGTGQSPYEQYF. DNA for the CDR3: TGCAGCGTTGTTTTAATGGGGACAGGTCAAAGTCCCTACGAGCAGTACTTC.